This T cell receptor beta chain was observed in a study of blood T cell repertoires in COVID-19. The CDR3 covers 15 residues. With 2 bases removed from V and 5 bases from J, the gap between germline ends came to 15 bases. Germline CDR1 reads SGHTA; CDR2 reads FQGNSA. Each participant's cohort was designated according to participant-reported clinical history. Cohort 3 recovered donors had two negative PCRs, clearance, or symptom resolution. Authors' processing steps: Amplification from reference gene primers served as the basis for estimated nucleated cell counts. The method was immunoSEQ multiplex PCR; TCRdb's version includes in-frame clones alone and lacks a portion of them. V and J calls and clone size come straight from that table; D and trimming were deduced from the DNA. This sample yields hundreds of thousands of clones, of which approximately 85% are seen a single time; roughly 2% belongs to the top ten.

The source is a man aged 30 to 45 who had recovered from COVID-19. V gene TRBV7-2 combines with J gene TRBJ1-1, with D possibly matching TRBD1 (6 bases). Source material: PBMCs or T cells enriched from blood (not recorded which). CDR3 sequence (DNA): TGTGCCAGCAGCTTAAGAACAGGGATGATTACTGAAGCTTTCTTT. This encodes CASSLRTGMITEAFF.